The 24 T cell receptor beta chains given below trace back to one sample, sequenced in a study of spatial heterogeneity in lung cancer (dated by TCRdb to the late 2010s). What the work shows at the level of the full study, not this receptor alone: The number of expanded intratumoral alpha and beta TCRs correlated with the tumor nonsynonymous mutation count.

These receptors have no identified antigens. The time point label here, explained by the study, means: sample taken at primary tumor resection. To prepare the library, 5' RACE was applied. The instrument was a NextSeq 500. The raw public data were reprocessed by TCRdb itself: fastp quality trimming at Q25, MiXCR clonotype calling, in-frame beta chains only. Each record represents a unique CDR3 protein, reported with the most common genes and DNA among its rows. The sample has thousands of distinct CDR3 sequences on record, more than 10% of them singletons. The leading ten clones occupy about 10% of the sample. The sample in question was lung tumor tissue, obtained at surgery. The origin of the receptors is a male donor with early-stage non-small cell lung cancer.

By proportion, this clonotype is medium-sized. This chain uses TRBV29-1 with TRBJ1-3; 7 nucleotides match TRBD1. The CDR3 consists of 11 residues. J gave up 8 bases and V 7 bases, and 5 bases lay outside the gene matches. Germline lookup yields CDR1 SQVTM and CDR2 ANQGSEA. CDR3 nucleotides: TGCAGCGCTCGCAGGGGGGACACCATATATTTT. Translating it yields CSARRGDTIYF. The entire variable domain, with the rest obtained from reference TRBV29-1 and TRBJ1-3, is as follows: SAVISQKPSRDICQRGTSLTIQCQVDSQVTMMFWYRQQPGQSLTLIATANQGSEATYESGFVIDKFPISRPNLTFSTLTVSNMSPEDSSIYLCSARRGDTIYFGEGSWLTVV.

This clonotype was detected ten times or more. The chain uses TRBV15 and TRBJ1-1; 7 nucleotides line up with TRBD1. Germline lookup yields CDR1 LNHNV and CDR2 YYDKDF (reference sequence). The CDR3 is 15 residues long. V shed 3 bases, J shed 4 bases, and the junction held 8 bases outside the gene matches. The CDR3 sequence: CATSRDRTVSTEAFF. The CDR3 region has the DNA TGTGCCACCAGCAGGGACAGGACCGTGAGCACTGAAGCTTTCTTT.

J is TRBJ2-3 and V is TRBV24-1; possible D gene TRBD1, 5 bases. This CDR3 has 13 residues. Trimming removed 4 bases at V and 5 bases at J, with 9 bases between. CDR1 and CDR2 from the germline V gene are KGHDR and SFDVKD. CDR3 in DNA: TGTGCCACCAGTGACGGACATCAAGATACGCAGTATTTT. Protein sequence: CATSDGHQDTQYF.

This clonotype showed up many times. The chain joins TRBV20-1 to TRBJ2-7, with D possibly TRBD2 on 5 matching bases. The CDR3 extends over 14 amino acids. Trimming took off 6 bases at V and 3 bases at J, with 18 bases between the two ends. CDR1 and CDR2 (germline): DFQATT, SNEGSKA (reference sequence). The CDR3 DNA sequence: TGCAGTGCCCTCCACGGGCGGACTTACTACGAGCAGTACTTC. This gives the protein CSALHGRTYYEQYF.

This clonotype is judged medium-sized. J is TRBJ2-7 and V is TRBV29-1; perhaps TRBD2 as D (5 bases). The CDR3 covers 15 residues. The germline CDR1 and CDR2 sequences are SQVTM and ANQGSEA. Between the trimmed V and J ends, which lost 0 bases and 2 bases, there was a span of 14 bases. CDR3 bases: TGCAGCGTTGAAGATCGAGAGCGGTTACCCTACGAGCAGTACTTC. Residues: CSVEDRERLPYEQYF.

Sample share makes this clonotype medium-sized (0.01 to 0.1%). The rearrangement links TRBV10-3 to TRBJ1-1; possibly TRBD1 for D (5 bases). Germline CDR1 reads ENHRY; CDR2 reads SYGVKD. The CDR3 is 14 residues long. V was cut by 2 bases and J by 5 bases, with 12 bases left in between. As DNA, the CDR3 is TGTGCCATCAGTGAGGATGGGGACTGGACTGAAGCTTTCTTT. Residues: CAISEDGDWTEAFF.

This clonotype has a count of ten or more. The chain's CDR3 is CASSQRSGSYNEQFF. The CDR3 nucleotides are TGTGCCAGCAGTCAGCGTAGCGGGAGCTACAATGAGCAGTTCTTC. The chain is built from TRBV27 and TRBJ2-1, with 9 bases lining up with TRBD2. CDR3 length equals 15 residues. The germline V gene has CDR1 MNHEY and CDR2 SMNVEV (reference sequence). The J segment lost 3 bases and the V segment lost 5 bases, leaving 5 bases of the junction unmatched.

This clonotype has a handful of counts. The chain has TRBV5-1 and TRBJ2-1; 13 bases map to TRBD2. Germline loops: CDR1 SGHRS, CDR2 YFSETQ. The junction had 5 bases not matched to a gene; V was cut back by 0 bases and J by 8 bases. This CDR3 region has 16 residues. The CDR3 region has the DNA TGCGCCAGCAGCTTGGATGGGACTAGCGGGATCCATGAGCAGTTCTTC. It yields the protein CASSLDGTSGIHEQFF. The full variable domain, its missing parts supplied by reference TRBV5-1 and TRBJ2-1, is KAGVTQTPRYLIKTRGQQVTLSCSPISGHRSVSWYQQTPGQGLQFLFEYFSETQRNKGNFPGRFSGRQFSNSRSEMNVSTLELGDSALYLCASSLDGTSGIHEQFFGPGTRLTVL.

By frequency in the sample, this clonotype is medium-sized. The rearrangement joins TRBV7-2 to TRBJ2-3; D gene unclear. Germline CDR1 reads SGHTA; CDR2 reads FQGNSA. The CDR3 length is 13 residues. V was cut by 4 bases and J by 2 bases, with 7 bases left in between. CDR3 sequence reads: CASSWSNTDTQYF. The CDR3 DNA is TGTGCCAGCAGCTGGTCTAACACAGATACGCAGTATTTT.

This clonotype was counted many times. The chain employs TRBV20-1 and TRBJ2-3; D unresolved. This CDR3 is built from 15 residues. The V gene lost 0 bases and the J gene lost 4 bases, with 14 bases spanning the gap. Germline V gene lookup returns CDR1 DFQATT and CDR2 SNEGSKA (reference sequence). CDR3 amino acids: CSARESSTPSDTQYF. CDR3 DNA: TGCAGTGCTAGAGAGAGTAGCACCCCTTCAGATACGCAGTATTTT.

This clonotype has a count of ten or more. The chain employs TRBV4-2 and TRBJ2-3, with unresolved D. The germline CDR1 and CDR2 sequences are LGHNA and YNFKEQ. V lost 1 base and J lost 3, with 14 bases in between. This CDR3 comprises 16 residues. The CDR3 protein is CASSQVGMARTDTQYF. The DNA for the CDR3 is TGTGCCAGCAGCCAAGTGGGGATGGCGAGAACAGATACGCAGTATTTT.

This clonotype was observed a few times. The chain is built from TRBV5-1 and TRBJ1-1; possibly TRBD1 for D (5 bases). The CDR3 contains 13 residues. CDR1 and CDR2 from the germline V gene are SGHRS and YFSETQ. V lost 6 bases and J lost 6, with 15 bases in between. The CDR3 DNA reads TGCGCCAGCACCCGGGGGACTGGGTCTGAAGCTTTCTTT. Translating it yields CASTRGTGSEAFF. Full variable domain (missing parts from reference TRBV5-1 and TRBJ1-1): KAGVTQTPRYLIKTRGQQVTLSCSPISGHRSVSWYQQTPGQGLQFLFEYFSETQRNKGNFPGRFSGRQFSNSRSEMNVSTLELGDSALYLCASTRGTGSEAFFGQGTRLTVV.

This clonotype was picked up many times. This chain uses TRBV27 with TRBJ2-7, with no clear D. CDR1 and CDR2 from the germline V gene are MNHEY and SMNVEV (reference sequence). This CDR3 has 13 residues. Trimming shortened V by 6 bases and J by 2 bases, and 11 bases separated the two germline ends. The chain's CDR3 is CASSPPRPYEQYF. The CDR3 region has the DNA TGTGCCAGCAGCCCCCCGAGGCCCTACGAGCAGTACTTC.

This clonotype showed up just a few times. The chain employs TRBV20-1 and TRBJ2-3; TRBD2 agrees at 10 bases. Per the germline V gene, CDR1 is DFQATT and CDR2 is SNEGSKA (reference sequence). The length of the CDR3 is 17 residues. V lost 6 bases and J lost 1; bases outside the gene matches: 13. The CDR3, as DNA: TGCAGTGCAACGACTAGCGGGCAGAAAGGGCGCACAGATACGCAGTATTTT. Translation gives CSATTSGQKGRTDTQYF.

This clonotype showed up many times. The J gene is TRBJ2-7, the V gene TRBV6-6, with 9 bases lining up with TRBD1. The CDR3 loop spans 16 amino acids. V lost 4 bases and J lost 0; bases outside the gene matches: 7. Germline V gives CDR1 MNHNY, CDR2 SVGAGI (reference sequence). Written as DNA, the CDR3 is TGTGCCAGCAGTTCTCCTCCGGGACAGGGCTCCTACGAGCAGTACTTC. It encodes CASSSPPGQGSYEQYF.

This clonotype has a count of ten or more. This chain links TRBV7-9 with TRBJ1-5; 9 bases are a match to TRBD1. The CDR3 is made up of 15 amino acids. Germline V gives CDR1 SEHNR, CDR2 FQNEAQ (reference sequence). With 0 bases clipped from V and 6 bases from J, the junction kept 3 bases outside the gene matches. CDR3 nucleotides: TGTGCCAGCAGCTTAGCGGGGACAGGGACTCAGCCCCAGCATTTT. This encodes CASSLAGTGTQPQHF.

This clonotype was detected many times. This chain uses TRBV11-2 with TRBJ2-4, with D uncertain. Trimming took off 7 bases at V and 1 base at J, with 8 bases between the two ends. CDR1 is SGHAT, CDR2 FQNNGV, per germline. This CDR3 has 13 amino acids. In DNA, the CDR3 is TGTGCCAGCACCCCCCTGGCCAAAAACATTCAGTACTTC. It translates to CASTPLAKNIQYF.

This clonotype was detected ten times or more. The gene calls are TRBV7-2 and TRBJ2-1; possibly TRBD2 for D (5 bases). Germline loops: CDR1 SGHTA, CDR2 FQGNSA. V was clipped by 3 bases and J by 10 bases, with 7 bases between them. This CDR3 spans 11 amino acids. The DNA of the CDR3 is TGTGCCAGCAGCTTCCGGAGGGAGCAGTTCTTC. It codes for CASSFRREQFF.

This clonotype has more than one count but fewer than ten. V is TRBV20-1 and J is TRBJ2-3, with 9 bases that match TRBD2. Germline V gene lookup returns CDR1 DFQATT and CDR2 SNEGSKA (reference sequence). Trimming cost V 3 bases and J 3 bases; bases outside gene matches: 7. The CDR3 spans 15 residues. Here the CDR3 DNA reads TGCAGTGCTAGTCATGCTAGCGGGATAACAGATACGCAGTATTTT. Protein: CSASHASGITDTQYF.

In its sample, this clonotype was seen many times. J is TRBJ1-1 and V is TRBV5-1; D is possibly TRBD1 (5 bases). The CDR3 is 15 residues long. The V gene's germline CDR1 is SGHRS and CDR2 YFSETQ. Trimming left V 4 bases short and J 1 base short, with 14 bases between. The chain's CDR3 is CASSHQGVANTEAFF. CDR3 coding DNA: TGCGCCAGCAGCCATCAAGGGGTTGCGAACACTGAAGCTTTCTTT.

This chain joins TRBV7-2 and TRBJ1-1, with 7 positions matching TRBD1. Germline assignment: CDR1 SGHTA and CDR2 FQGNSA. J gave up 8 bases and V 1 base, and 4 bases lay outside the gene matches. This CDR3 has 13 residues. CDR3 nucleotides: TGTGCCAGCAGCTTAGGTTGGGACAGCGAAGCTTTCTTT. It is translated as CASSLGWDSEAFF.

This clonotype was recorded a few times. The chain recombines TRBV7-8 with TRBJ1-1; TRBD1 is a possible D gene (6 bases). The germline CDR1 and CDR2 sequences are SGHVS and FQNEAQ. The CDR3 contains 13 residues. Trimming cost V 2 bases and J 5 bases, with 9 bases left between them. The CDR3 here is CASSLPGVTEAFF. In DNA form, the CDR3 reads TGTGCCAGCAGCTTACCAGGGGTGACTGAAGCTTTCTTT.

This clonotype was counted at least ten times. The chain has TRBV20-1 and TRBJ2-7; possibly TRBD1 or TRBD2 for D (5 bases each). The V and J ends lost 0 bases and 9 bases respectively, with 18 bases between them. Looked up from germline, CDR1 is DFQATT and CDR2 is SNEGSKA (reference sequence). There are 14 residues in the CDR3. Written as DNA, the CDR3 is TGCAGTGCTAGAGATAAACGGGACGCCTTAGGGCAGTACTTC. It yields the protein CSARDKRDALGQYF.

This clonotype has at least ten counts. The chain recombines TRBV27 with TRBJ2-7; a possible D gene is TRBD2 (5 bases). The CDR3 runs to 14 residues. The V gene lost 8 bases and the J gene lost 9 bases, with 23 bases spanning the gap. Germline V lookup: CDR1 MNHEY, CDR2 SMNVEV (reference sequence). The CDR3 loop reads CASSELLGFGVQYF. For the CDR3, the DNA is TGTGCCAGCTCGGAGTTGTTAGGTTTCGGGGTGCAGTACTTC.